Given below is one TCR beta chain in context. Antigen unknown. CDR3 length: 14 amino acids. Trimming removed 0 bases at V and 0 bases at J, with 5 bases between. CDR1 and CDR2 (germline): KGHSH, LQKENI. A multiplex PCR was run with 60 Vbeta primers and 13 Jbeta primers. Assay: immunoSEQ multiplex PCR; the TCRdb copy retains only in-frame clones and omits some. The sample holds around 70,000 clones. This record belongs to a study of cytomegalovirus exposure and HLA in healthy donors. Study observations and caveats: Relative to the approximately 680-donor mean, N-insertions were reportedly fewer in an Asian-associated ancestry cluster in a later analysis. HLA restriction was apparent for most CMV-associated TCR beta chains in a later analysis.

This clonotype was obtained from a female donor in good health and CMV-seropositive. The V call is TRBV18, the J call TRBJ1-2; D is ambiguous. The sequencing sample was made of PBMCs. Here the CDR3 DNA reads TGTGCCAGCTCACCACCTTCGTCTAACTATGGCTACACCTTC. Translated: CASSPPSSNYGYTF.